Included here is one TCR beta chain sequence, with context. Per germline, CDR1 MNHEY and CDR2 SVGAGI. This CDR3 region has 13 residues. Trimming cost V 5 bases and J 1 base; bases outside gene matches: 1. These data are taken from a study of T cell changes during pregnancy in multiple sclerosis. Repertoires were generated with immunoSEQ multiplex PCR, while TCRdb's copy carries only in-frame clones and drops some. The repertoire holds roughly 35,000 clones, 85% to 95% seen once, with 0.43% in the top ten. The source was CD4+ T cells from peripheral blood mononuclear cells, collected in the third trimester of pregnancy. The chain joins TRBV6-5 to TRBJ1-1, with 7 positions matching TRBD1. The source of this sequence is a female donor in good health, enrolled as a control in a pregnancy study. The CDR3 nucleotides read TGTGCCAGCAGTGGGACAGCGAACACTGAAGCTTTCTTT. It translates to CASSGTANTEAFF.